Described below is a single T cell receptor (beta chain) sequence and its context. Its antigen remains unknown. Clones were sequenced by immunoSEQ multiplex PCR, and TCRdb holds only the in-frame ones, with some missing. The sample lists approximately 7,000 clones; nearly 90% were seen once. CDR1 is WNHNN, CDR2 SYGVQD, per germline (reference sequence). The CDR3 has 17 amino acids. V dropped 6 bases and J dropped 0; count of bases not matched to a gene: 3. The data originate from a study of lymphopenia after photon versus proton radiotherapy. Study-wide findings and caveats: Photon-treated patients lost naive T cells and TCR diversity; proton-treated stayed stable. Larger post-nadir TCR diversity loss correlated inversely with survival in deceased patients.

The sequence was obtained from a man aged 55 to 70 with cholangiocarcinoma. The sample consisted of peripheral blood, taken from a patient treated with photon-based radiotherapy. The rearrangement links TRBV10-1 to TRBJ2-2; TRBD2 aligns across 14 bases. CDR3 in amino acids: CASSGLAGGPNTGELFF. For the CDR3, the DNA is TGCGCCAGCAGCGGACTAGCGGGGGGCCCGAACACCGGGGAGCTGTTTTTT.